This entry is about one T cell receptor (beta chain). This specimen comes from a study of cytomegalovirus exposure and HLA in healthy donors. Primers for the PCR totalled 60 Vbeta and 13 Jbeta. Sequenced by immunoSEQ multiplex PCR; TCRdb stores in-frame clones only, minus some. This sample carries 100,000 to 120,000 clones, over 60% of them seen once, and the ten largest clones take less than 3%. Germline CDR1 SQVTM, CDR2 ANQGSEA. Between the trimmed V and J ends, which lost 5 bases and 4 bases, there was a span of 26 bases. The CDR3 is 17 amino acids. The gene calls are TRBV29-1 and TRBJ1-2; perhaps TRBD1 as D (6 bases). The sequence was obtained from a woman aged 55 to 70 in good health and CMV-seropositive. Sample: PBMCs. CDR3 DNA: TGCAGCGTTATCACCAGGGCGCAGGGGCATAAGGGCTATGGCTACACCTTC. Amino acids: CSVITRAQGHKGYGYTF.